The entry below describes one T cell receptor beta chain. The target antigen is unknown. The CDR3 has 17 amino acids. J gave up 0 bases and V 5 bases, and 9 bases lay outside the gene matches. CDR1 is SGHVS and CDR2 is FQNEAQ in the germline V gene. The sample originates from a study of cytomegalovirus exposure and HLA in healthy donors. Study conclusions and caveats: An analysis done earlier found most TCR beta V segments productive about 87% or about 30% of the time.

60 Vbeta and 13 Jbeta primers were used in PCR. In the study's own analysis: It was a later analysis that counted some 80 million unique TCR beta chains, of which approximately 9.9 million were shared. Libraries were prepared by immunoSEQ multiplex PCR; TCRdb keeps only in-frame clonotypes and omits some of them. V and J calls and clone size are given by that table; D and trimming were obtained from the DNA. The sample holds about 34,000 clones, around 82% seen once. This clonotype was sampled from a young woman in good health and CMV-seropositive. Sequenced: PBMCs. The chain recombines TRBV7-8 with TRBJ1-1; 10 bases agree with TRBD1. CDR3 DNA sequence: TGTGCCAGCAGCAACCCGACAGGGGGCGCGGTGAACACTGAAGCTTTCTTT. Translating it yields CASSNPTGGAVNTEAFF. Using reference TRBV7-8 and TRBJ1-1 for the parts outside the CDR3, the full variable domain is GAGVSQSPRYKVAKRGQDVALRCDPISGHVSLFWYQQALGQGPEFLTYFQNEAQLDKSGLPSDRFFAERPEGSVSTLKIQRTQQEDSAVYLCASSNPTGGAVNTEAFFGQGTRLTVV.